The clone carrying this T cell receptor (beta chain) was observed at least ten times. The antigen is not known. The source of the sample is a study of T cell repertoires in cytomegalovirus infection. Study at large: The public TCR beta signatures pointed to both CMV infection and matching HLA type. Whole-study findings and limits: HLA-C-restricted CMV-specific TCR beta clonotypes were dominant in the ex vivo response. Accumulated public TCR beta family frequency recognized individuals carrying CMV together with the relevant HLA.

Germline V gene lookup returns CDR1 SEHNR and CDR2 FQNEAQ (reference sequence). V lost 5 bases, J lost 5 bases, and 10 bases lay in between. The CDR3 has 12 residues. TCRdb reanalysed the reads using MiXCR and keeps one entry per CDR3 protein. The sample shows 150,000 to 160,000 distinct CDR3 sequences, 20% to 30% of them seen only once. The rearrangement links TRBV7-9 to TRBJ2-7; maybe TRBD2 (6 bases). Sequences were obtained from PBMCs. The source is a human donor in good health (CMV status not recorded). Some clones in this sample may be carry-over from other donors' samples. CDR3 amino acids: CASSQDYHEQYF. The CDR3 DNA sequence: TGTGCCAGCAGCCAGGACTACCACGAGCAGTACTTC. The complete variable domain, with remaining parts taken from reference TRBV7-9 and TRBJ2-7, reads DTGVSQNPRHKITKRGQNVTFRCDPISEHNRLYWYRQTLGQGPEFLTYFQNEAQLEKSRLLSDRFSAERPKGSFSTLEIQRTEQGDSAMYLCASSQDYHEQYFGPGTRLTVT.